One T cell receptor beta chain is described in this entry. Its antigen is currently unknown. The CDR3 totals 13 residues. Trimming took off 9 bases at V and 3 bases at J, with 14 bases between the two ends. Germline lookup yields CDR1 MNHEY and CDR2 SVGAGI. The table came from immunoSEQ multiplex PCR; TCRdb's copy has only in-frame clones and leaves some out. The data show 30,000 to 45,000 clones, with around 92% seen just once and 9.5% to 13% held by the top ten. The sample comes from a study of T cells in tuberculosis. Study-level information: IGRA-negative adolescents, IGRA-positive adolescents with latent tuberculosis and adults with active tuberculosis formed this South African cohort.

On average around 100,000 T cells per donor were immunosequenced. Findings and limits, study-wide: Active tuberculosis alpha repertoires lay closer to GMM-specific TCRs than controls'.

V gene TRBV6-5 combines with J gene TRBJ1-1; D gene ambiguous. Sequencing was carried out using PBMCs. This TCR was recovered from a donor aged 5-35 years with latent tuberculosis or without tuberculosis infection. Some clones in this sample may be carry-over from other donors' samples. The CDR3 sequence: CASLSGPYTEAFF. The CDR3, as DNA: TGTGCCAGTCTGTCTGGGCCGTACACTGAAGCTTTCTTT.